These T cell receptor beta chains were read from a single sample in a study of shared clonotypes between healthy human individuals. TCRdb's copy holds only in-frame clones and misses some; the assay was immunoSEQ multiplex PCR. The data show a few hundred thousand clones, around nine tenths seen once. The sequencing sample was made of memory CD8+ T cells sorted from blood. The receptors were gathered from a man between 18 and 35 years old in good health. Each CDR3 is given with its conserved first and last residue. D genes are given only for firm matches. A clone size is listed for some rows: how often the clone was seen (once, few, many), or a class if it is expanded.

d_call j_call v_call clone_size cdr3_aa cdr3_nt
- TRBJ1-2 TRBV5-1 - CASTHRGGPSYGYTF TGCGCCAGCACCCACCGGGGGGGGCCAAGCTATGGCTACACCTTC
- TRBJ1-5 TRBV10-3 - CAIEQESYSNQPQHF TGTGCCATCGAGCAGGAAAGCTATAGCAATCAGCCCCAGCATTTT
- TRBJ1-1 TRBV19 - CASSPSIGYEAFF TGTGCCAGTAGTCCAAGCATCGGATATGAAGCTTTCTTT
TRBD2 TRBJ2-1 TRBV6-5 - CASSIGTSVYNEQFF TGTGCCAGCAGCATAGGGACTAGCGTCTACAATGAGCAGTTCTTC
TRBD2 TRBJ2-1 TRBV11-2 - CASSTRLAGGFYEQFF TGTGCCAGCAGCACCAGACTAGCGGGAGGGTTCTATGAGCAGTTCTTC
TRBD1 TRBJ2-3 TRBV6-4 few CASSDSGGADTQYF TGTGCCAGCAGTGACTCAGGGGGCGCAGATACGCAGTATTTT
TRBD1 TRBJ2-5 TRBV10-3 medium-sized CAISESGGQGKETQYF TGTGCCATCAGTGAGTCTGGGGGACAGGGAAAGGAGACCCAGTACTTC
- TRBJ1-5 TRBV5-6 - CASSLGQPQHF TGTGCCAGCAGCTTAGGGCAGCCCCAGCATTTT
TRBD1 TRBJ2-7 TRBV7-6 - CASSLTGAPDEQYF TGTGCCAGCAGCCTAACAGGGGCCCCGGACGAGCAGTACTTC
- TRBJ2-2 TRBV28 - CASNFRGGKEPGELFF TGTGCCAGCAATTTCAGGGGGGGCAAGGAGCCCGGGGAGCTGTTTTTT
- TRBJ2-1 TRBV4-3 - CASSQDQEGGPYNEQFF TGCGCCAGCAGCCAAGATCAGGAGGGAGGCCCCTACAATGAGCAGTTCTTC
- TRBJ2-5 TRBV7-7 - CASSPTLFGGETQYF TGTGCTAGCAGCCCCACCCTTTTCGGCGGAGAGACCCAGTACTTC
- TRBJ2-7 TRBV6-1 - CASSYVEQYF TGTGCCAGCAGTTATGTGGAGCAGTACTTC
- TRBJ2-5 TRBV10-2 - CASSTWRETQYF TGCGCCAGCAGTACTTGGCGGGAGACCCAGTACTTC
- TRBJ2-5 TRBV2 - CASSDSELETQYF TGTGCCAGCAGCGACTCGGAACTAGAGACCCAGTACTTC
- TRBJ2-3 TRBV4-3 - CASSQWGLLDTDTQYF TGCGCCAGCAGTCAATGGGGGCTACTGGACACAGATACGCAGTATTTT
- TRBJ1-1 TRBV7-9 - CASSLVGSQNTEAFF TGTGCCAGCAGCTTAGTGGGTTCCCAGAACACTGAAGCTTTCTTT
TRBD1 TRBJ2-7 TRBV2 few CASGPSTGAGSYEQYF TGTGCCAGCGGACCCTCCACAGGGGCCGGCTCCTACGAGCAGTACTTC
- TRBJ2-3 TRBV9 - CASSVAGTTDTQYF TGTGCCAGCAGCGTTGCGGGGACCACAGATACGCAGTATTTT
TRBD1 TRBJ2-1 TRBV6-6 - CASSSPTGPNEQFF TGTGCCAGCAGTTCGCCGACAGGGCCCAATGAGCAGTTCTTC
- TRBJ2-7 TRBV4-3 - CASSQDRTGAYEQYF TGCGCCAGCAGCCAAGATCGTACGGGCGCCTACGAGCAGTACTTC
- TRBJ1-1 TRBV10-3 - CAISDFRNGAEAFF TGTGCCATCAGTGACTTCCGAAACGGGGCTGAAGCTTTCTTT
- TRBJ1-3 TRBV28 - CASSLVAYSGNTIYF TGTGCCAGCAGTTTAGTGGCCTACTCTGGAAACACCATATATTTT
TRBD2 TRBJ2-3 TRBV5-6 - CASSLVRGISGTDTQYF TGTGCCAGCAGCTTGGTTCGGGGGATTAGCGGGACAGATACGCAGTATTTT
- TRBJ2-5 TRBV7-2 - CASSLWGRQGREETQYF TGTGCCAGCAGCTTATGGGGAAGGCAGGGGAGGGAGGAGACCCAGTACTTC
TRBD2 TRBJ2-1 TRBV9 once CASSVVPGGGTSSYNEQFF TGTGCCAGCAGCGTAGTCCCTGGCGGGGGAACGTCCTCCTACAATGAGCAGTTCTTC
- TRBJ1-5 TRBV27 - CASSFTGSNQPQHF TGTGCCAGCAGTTTTACAGGTAGCAATCAGCCCCAGCATTTT
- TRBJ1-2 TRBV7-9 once CASSLEVGASSYGYTF TGTGCCAGCAGCTTAGAAGTGGGAGCCAGCTCCTATGGCTACACCTTC
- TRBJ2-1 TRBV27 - CASRIGTVSSYNEQFF TGTGCCAGCAGAATCGGGACGGTGAGCTCCTACAATGAGCAGTTCTTC
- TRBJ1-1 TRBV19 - CASSTYLDHEAFF TGTGCCAGTAGTACCTATTTGGATCATGAAGCTTTCTTT
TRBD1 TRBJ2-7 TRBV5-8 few CASSSDRGVLEQYF TGTGCCAGCAGCTCGGACAGGGGGGTCCTCGAGCAGTACTTC
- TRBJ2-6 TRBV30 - CACQGQVKGGRTGANVLTF TGTGCCTGTCAAGGACAGGTAAAGGGGGGGCGGACTGGGGCCAACGTCCTGACTTTC
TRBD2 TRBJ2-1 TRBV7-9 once CASSLVAGGYNEQFF TGTGCCAGCAGCTTAGTAGCGGGAGGCTACAATGAGCAGTTCTTC
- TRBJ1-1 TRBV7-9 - CASSHEARRTNTEAFF TGTGCCAGCAGCCACGAGGCAAGAAGGACGAACACTGAAGCTTTCTTT
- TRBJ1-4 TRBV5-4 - CASSLGYLAGDATNEKLFF TGTGCCAGCAGCTTGGGTTATTTGGCAGGGGATGCAACTAATGAAAAACTGTTTTTT
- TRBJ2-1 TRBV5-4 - CASSSRELAYNEQFF TGTGCCAGCAGCTCTCGGGAGCTAGCCTACAATGAGCAGTTCTTC
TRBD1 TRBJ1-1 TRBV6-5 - CASSLRDRVTEAFF TGTGCCAGCAGTCTCCGGGACAGGGTTACTGAAGCTTTCTTT
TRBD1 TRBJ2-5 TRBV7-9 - CASSQTPGQGVETQYF TGTGCCAGCAGTCAAACACCGGGACAGGGAGTAGAGACCCAGTACTTC
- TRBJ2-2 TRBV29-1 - CSVGGQITGELFF TGCAGCGTGGGGGGACAAATCACCGGGGAGCTGTTTTTT
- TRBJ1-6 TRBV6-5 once CASSYGSYNSPLHF TGTGCCAGCAGTTACGGGTCCTATAATTCACCCCTCCACTTT
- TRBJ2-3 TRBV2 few CASIGADTQYF TGTGCCAGCATCGGTGCAGATACGCAGTATTTT